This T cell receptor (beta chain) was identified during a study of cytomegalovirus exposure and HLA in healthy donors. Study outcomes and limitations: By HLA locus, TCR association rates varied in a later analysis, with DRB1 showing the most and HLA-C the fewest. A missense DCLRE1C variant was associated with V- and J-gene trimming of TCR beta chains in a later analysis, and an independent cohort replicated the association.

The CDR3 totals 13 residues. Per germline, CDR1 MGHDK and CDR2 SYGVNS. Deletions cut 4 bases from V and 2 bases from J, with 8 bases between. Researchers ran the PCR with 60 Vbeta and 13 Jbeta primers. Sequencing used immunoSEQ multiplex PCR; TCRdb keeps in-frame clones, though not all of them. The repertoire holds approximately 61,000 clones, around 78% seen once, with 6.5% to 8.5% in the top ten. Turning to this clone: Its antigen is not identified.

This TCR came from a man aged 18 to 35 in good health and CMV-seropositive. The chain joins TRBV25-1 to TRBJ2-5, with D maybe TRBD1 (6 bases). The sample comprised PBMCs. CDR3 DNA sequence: TGTGCCAGCAGTGCCAGGGGTCAAGAGACCCAGTACTTC. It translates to CASSARGQETQYF. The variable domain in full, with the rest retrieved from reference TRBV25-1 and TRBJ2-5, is EADIYQTPRYLVIGTGKKITLECSQTMGHDKMYWYQQDPGMELHLIHYSYGVNSTEKGDLSSESTVSRIRTEHFPLTLESARPSHTSQYLCASSARGQETQYFGPGTRLLVL.